This T cell receptor (beta chain) was sequenced for a study of response to subunit inactivated influenza vaccine. Study conclusions and caveats: Authors suggested seasonal influenza vaccinations each recruit few new T cells.

TCRdb used MiXCR to reprocess the RT-PCR reads, holding one entry per CDR3 protein. The sample carries hundreds of thousands of distinct CDR3 sequences, approximately 10% recorded once. This clonotype was recorded a few times. Its antigen remains unidentified. Trimming stripped 2 bases from V and 3 bases from J, with 11 bases between. CDR3 size: 15 residues. CDR1 is SEHNR, CDR2 FQNEAQ, per germline (reference sequence). The receptor was isolated from a man between 50 and 59 years old who received an inactivated influenza vaccine. This sequence joins TRBV7-9 and TRBJ2-1, with a weak D call TRBD1 (6 bases). The sample consisted of PBMCs from blood, taken on the day of vaccination. The CDR3 sequence: CASSLPGAYYNEQFF. The CDR3 bases are TGTGCCAGCAGCTTACCAGGGGCTTACTACAATGAGCAGTTCTTC. The entire variable domain, with the rest obtained from reference TRBV7-9 and TRBJ2-1, is as follows: DTGVSQNPRHKITKRGQNVTFRCDPISEHNRLYWYRQTLGQGPEFLTYFQNEAQLEKSRLLSDRFSAERPKGSFSTLEIQRTEQGDSAMYLCASSLPGAYYNEQFFGPGTRLTVL.